This T cell receptor (beta chain) was recorded in a study of breast tumors, draining lymph nodes, adjacent tissues. Study results and limitations: That most tumor T cells come from lymph nodes remained unproven.

The lymph nodes were axillary draining lymph nodes from breast cancer patients. This clonotype was detected ten times or more. Its antigen remains unidentified. From the multiplex PCR reads, TCRdb called clonotypes with MiXCR, one entry per CDR3 protein. In the table there are some 130,000 distinct CDR3 sequences, 20% of which are singletons. Sequencing was done on a sample of axillary lymph node tissue. This TCR was recovered from a female donor with breast cancer. Some clones in this sample may be carry-over from other donors' samples.

The CDR3 loop reads CSASPQGAYGYTF. CDR3 in DNA: TGCAGTGCTAGCCCTCAGGGCGCCTATGGCTACACCTTC. The J gene is TRBJ1-2, the V gene TRBV20-1; D possibly corresponds to TRBD1 (5 bases). Germline CDR1 reads DFQATT; CDR2 reads SNEGSKA (reference sequence). The CDR3 consists of 13 residues. V was pared by 3 bases and J by 4 bases, with 12 bases between.